Sequencing of this TCR beta chain was carried out in a study of T cell repertoires in cytomegalovirus infection. TCRdb fed the reads into MiXCR, producing one record per CDR3 protein. The data show hundreds of thousands of distinct CDR3 sequences, with approximately 25% seen just once and 7% to 9% held by the top ten. This CDR3 is 15 amino acids long. From germline, CDR1 is MNHEY and CDR2 SMNVEV (reference sequence). A note on this clonotype: A read error may produce the germline difference seen at one junction end.

The sequence was collected from a human donor in good health (CMV status not recorded). Some clones in this sample may be carry-over from other donors' samples. Sequencing was done on a sample of CD8+ T cells from PBMCs. This rearrangement joins TRBV27 to TRBJ1-5, with D possibly TRBD1 on 6 matching bases. CDR3 nucleotides: TGTGTCAGCAGTCAGGGGTCACATAAGAATCAGCCCCAGCATTTT. Translated: CVSSQGSHKNQPQHF.